These 16 T cell receptor beta chains were sequenced from one sample in a study of blood T cell repertoires in COVID-19 (dated by TCRdb to 2018 to 2020). The library was made by the immunoSEQ multiplex PCR assay. TCRdb took this table from immuneACCESS and kept in-frame rearrangements with V and J called. Such tables lack part of the clones; where checked against another copy, unresolved V genes explain under half of the gap, and the rest is unexplained. The sample table contains around 190,000 clones; only one count was recorded for 75% to 90% of them. The ten biggest clones cover roughly 6.4% of the sample. The sequenced sample was peripheral blood. Receptors originate from a man in his 60s with acute or convalescent COVID-19.

The chain combines TRBV30 with TRBJ1-6, with D unresolved. The CDR3 has 12 amino acids. Trimming shortened V by 5 bases and J by 7 bases, and 9 bases separated the two germline ends. Germline lookup yields CDR1 GTSNPN and CDR2 SVGIG (reference sequence). The CDR3 sequence: CAWFGGNSPLHF. CDR3 DNA sequence: TGTGCCTGGTTCGGAGGGAATTCACCCCTCCACTTT. Full variable domain (rest looked up from reference TRBV30 and TRBJ1-6): SQTIHQWPATLVQPVGSPLSLECTVEGTSNPNLYWYRQAAGRGLQLLFYSVGIGQISSEVPQNLSASRPQDRQFILSSKKLLLSDSGFYLCAWFGGNSPLHFGNGTRLTVT.

CDR3 in DNA: TGTGCCAGCTCACTAAGTATTACAGAGTTTAACTATGGCTACACCTTC. Residues: CASSLSITEFNYGYTF. The J gene is TRBJ1-2, the V gene TRBV18; D is uncertain. The germline gives CDR1 KGHSH, CDR2 LQKENI. This CDR3 contains 16 residues. V was trimmed by 4 bases and J by 1 base, leaving 16 bases between them.

The rearrangement joins TRBV5-1 to TRBJ1-2, with D hard to call. Germline V gene lookup returns CDR1 SGHRS and CDR2 YFSETQ. Trimming removed 4 bases at V and 7 bases at J, with 17 bases between. The CDR3 is 14 residues long. CDR3 protein: CASSHSEGAGGYTF. The CDR3 DNA sequence: TGCGCCAGCAGCCATAGCGAGGGAGCAGGTGGCTACACCTTC. Using reference TRBV5-1 and TRBJ1-2 for the parts outside the CDR3, the full variable domain is KAGVTQTPRYLIKTRGQQVTLSCSPISGHRSVSWYQQTPGQGLQFLFEYFSETQRNKGNFPGRFSGRQFSNSRSEMNVSTLELGDSALYLCASSHSEGAGGYTFGSGTRLTVV.

The chain has TRBV11-2 and TRBJ2-7; possible D gene TRBD1, 5 bases. CDR3 length: 16 residues. The germline gives CDR1 SGHAT, CDR2 FQNNGV. Trimming pared 2 bases from V and 4 bases from J, leaving 18 bases between. CDR3 sequence reads: CASSLMSRVETYEQYF. CDR3 bases: TGTGCCAGCAGCTTAATGTCCAGGGTTGAGACTTACGAGCAGTACTTC.

V is TRBV19 and J is TRBJ1-3, with D possibly being TRBD1 (6 bases). CDR1 is LNHDA and CDR2 is SQIVND in the germline V gene (reference sequence). This CDR3 region has 16 residues. The V and J ends lost 5 bases and 0 bases respectively, with 14 bases between them. CDR3 sequence (DNA): TGTGCCAGTAGTTCTCAACAGGGTCTCTCTGGAAACACCATATATTTT. This translates into CASSSQQGLSGNTIYF. Full variable domain (missing parts from reference TRBV19 and TRBJ1-3): DGGITQSPKYLFRKEGQNVTLSCEQNLNHDAMYWYRQDPGQGLRLIYYSQIVNDFQKGDIAEGYSVSREKKESFPLTVTSAQKNPTAFYLCASSSQQGLSGNTIYFGEGSWLTVV.

This clone was seen just once. V usage is TRBV6-5 and J usage is TRBJ2-3; 8 bases match TRBD2. This CDR3 has 15 residues. V shed 2 bases and J 5 bases; nucleotides not matched to a gene: 6. Germline values: CDR1 MNHEY, CDR2 SVGAGI. CDR3 residues: CASSYGAGVRDTQYF. The CDR3 nucleotides read TGTGCCAGCAGTTACGGAGCGGGGGTTAGAGATACGCAGTATTTT.

The CDR3 sequence is CASSQTDRDDQPQHF. Written as DNA, the CDR3 is TGCGCCAGCAGCCAGACGGACAGGGACGATCAGCCCCAGCATTTT. J is TRBJ1-5 and V is TRBV4-1; 8 bases are shared with TRBD1. This CDR3 has 15 residues. The V segment lost 3 bases and the J segment 5 bases; nucleotides outside the gene matches: 6. The germline V gene encodes CDR1 MGHRA and CDR2 YSYEKL.

V and J are TRBV10-3 and TRBJ2-3, with TRBD1 matching 8 bases. The CDR3 has 16 amino acids. CDR1 and CDR2 (germline): ENHRY, SYGVKD. Trimming removed 10 bases from V and 3 bases from J; junction bases left unmatched: 15. This CDR3 reads CATTQGGRLKTDTQYF. CDR3 nucleotides: TGTGCCACTACACAGGGGGGCAGGTTGAAAACAGATACGCAGTATTTT.

The V and J genes are TRBV19 and TRBJ2-3; D remains ambiguous. V gave up 3 bases and J gave up 6 bases, with 4 bases separating them. Germline assignment: CDR1 LNHDA and CDR2 SQIVND (reference sequence). The CDR3 extends over 11 amino acids. The CDR3 DNA reads as TGTGCCAGTAGTATTCGTGATACGCAGTATTTT. Translation gives CASSIRDTQYF.

The chain couples TRBV24-1 to TRBJ2-7; 8 bases are a match to TRBD1. The V gene's germline CDR1 is KGHDR and CDR2 SFDVKD. V was clipped by 4 bases and J by 3 bases; unmatched bases: 4. This CDR3 contains 14 residues. The CDR3 DNA reads TGTGCCACCAGTGACCCAGGACAGGGCTACGAGCAGTACTTC. It specifies CATSDPGQGYEQYF.

The rearrangement joins TRBV5-1 to TRBJ2-3; no reliable D call. This CDR3 has 14 residues. The germline gives CDR1 SGHRS, CDR2 YFSETQ. Trimming took off 4 bases at V and 4 bases at J, with 13 bases between the two ends. Written as DNA, the CDR3 is TGCGCCAGCAGCCCTGACTCGTTCCCAGATACGCAGTATTTT. It codes for CASSPDSFPDTQYF.

V usage is TRBV5-4 and J usage is TRBJ1-1; 8 positions agree with TRBD1. Germline-derived CDR1 and CDR2 are SGHNT and YYREEE (reference sequence). This CDR3 contains 14 residues. Trimming removed 3 bases from V and 7 bases from J; junction bases left unmatched: 8. Here the CDR3 DNA reads TGTGCCAGCAGCTGGGGACAGGCCCGAAATGAAGCTTTCTTT. Amino acid sequence: CASSWGQARNEAFF. Together with reference TRBV5-4 and TRBJ1-1, the CDR3 gives the full variable domain: ETGVTQSPTHLIKTRGQQVTLRCSSQSGHNTVSWYQQALGQGPQFIFQYYREEENGRGNFPPRFSGLQFPNYSSELNVNALELDDSALYLCASSWGQARNEAFFGQGTRLTVV.

In its sample, this clone was seen a few times. CDR3 DNA: TGTGCCAGCAGCCTGAATCGGGGCAATGAGCAGTTCTTC. Translated: CASSLNRGNEQFF. This sequence joins TRBV7-9 and TRBJ2-1, with D perhaps TRBD2 (5 bases). The CDR3 length is 13 residues. Trimming stripped 5 bases from V and 6 bases from J, with 11 bases between. CDR1 and CDR2 from the germline V gene are SEHNR and FQNEAQ (reference sequence).

This clone was seen more than once but under ten times. The chain recombines TRBV10-2 with TRBJ2-6; possibly TRBD1 for D (5 bases). Germline lookup yields CDR1 WSHSY and CDR2 SAAADI. The CDR3 contains 19 residues. Trimming cost V 6 bases and J 3 bases, with 24 bases left between them. The CDR3 sequence is CASRNQGLGFGSGANVLTF. As DNA, the CDR3 is TGCGCCAGCAGGAACCAGGGTTTAGGCTTTGGTAGTGGGGCCAACGTCCTGACTTTC.

The chain recombines TRBV4-1 with TRBJ2-1; D perhaps matches TRBD2 (6 bases). The germline V gene encodes CDR1 MGHRA and CDR2 YSYEKL. The CDR3 runs to 14 residues. V was clipped by 6 bases and J by 3 bases, with 12 bases between them. The CDR3 DNA reads TGCGCCAGCAGGCCCGGGACTTTCTACAATGAGCAGTTCTTC. Translating gives CASRPGTFYNEQFF.

The chain combines TRBV10-2 with TRBJ1-1, with 10 bases matching TRBD1. This CDR3 has 17 amino acids. Germline lookup yields CDR1 WSHSY and CDR2 SAAADI. Trimming at V came to 0 bases and at J to 6 bases, leaving 10 bases not matched to a gene. CDR3 coding DNA: TGCGCCAGCAGTGAGTCGGAAGTTTGGACAGGGGGGGCTGAAGCTTTCTTT. This gives the protein CASSESEVWTGGAEAFF.